A single sample is the source of the 15 T cell receptor beta chains below, sequenced in a study of blood T cell repertoires in COVID-19. TCRdb's table, derived via immunoSEQ multiplex PCR, lists solely in-frame clones and lacks some. The repertoire holds around 190,000 clones, with almost 90% as singletons. Sequenced sample: peripheral blood. These receptors all stem from a man aged 18-30 years with active or convalescent COVID-19.

This rearrangement joins TRBV6-1 to TRBJ1-2, with D tentatively TRBD1 (5 bases). This CDR3 comprises 14 residues. Germline V gene data show CDR1 as MNHNS and CDR2 as SASEGT. V gave up 0 bases and J gave up 8 bases, with 13 bases separating them. CDR3 DNA: TGTGCCAGCAGTGAAGCGTGGGGCGGCGGAGGCTACACCTTC. As protein: CASSEAWGGGGYTF.

The sample holds a few counts of this clone. The V gene is TRBV15, the J gene TRBJ2-5; D possibly corresponds to TRBD1 (6 bases). The CDR3 extends over 18 amino acids. V gave up 2 bases and J gave up 0 bases, with 19 bases separating them. The germline V gene has CDR1 LNHNV and CDR2 YYDKDF (reference sequence). Written as DNA, the CDR3 is TGTGCCACCAGCAGAAACAGTCCGGGACACCTGTACCAAGAGACCCAGTACTTC. Residues: CATSRNSPGHLYQETQYF.

This sequence joins TRBV12-3 or TRBV12-4 and TRBJ1-2, with D maybe TRBD1 (6 bases). The CDR3 is made up of 12 amino acids. V dropped 5 bases and J dropped 4 bases, with 8 bases sitting between them. CDR3 DNA: TGTGCCAGCAGTAGGGACACCTATGGCTACACCTTC. Its translation: CASSRDTYGYTF.

The chain is built from TRBV4-1 and TRBJ1-2; 7 bases align to TRBD1. The CDR3 is made up of 17 amino acids. The germline V gene encodes CDR1 MGHRA and CDR2 YSYEKL. Germline trimming cut 2 bases from V and 8 bases from J; bases unmatched to any gene: 17. The CDR3 nucleotides read TGCGCCAGCAGCCAACAAAGATCCGACAGGGCAGGTAGGGGCTACACCTTC. Translated, it gives CASSQQRSDRAGRGYTF.

This chain connects TRBV13 to TRBJ2-1; perhaps TRBD2 as D (5 bases). Trimming took 2 bases from V and 8 from J, leaving 16 bases between them. Germline assignment: CDR1 PRHDT and CDR2 FYEKMQ (reference sequence). This CDR3 is 15 amino acids long. The CDR3 DNA sequence: TGTGCCAGCAGCTTAAGTTCATCCCTCGGGGATGAGCAGTTCTTC. Its protein is CASSLSSSLGDEQFF.

This clone was seen only a few times. The chain couples TRBV3-1 (or the pseudogene TRBV3-2) to TRBJ1-5; tentative D call: TRBD1 (6 bases). CDR1 and CDR2 (germline): LGHDT, YNNKEL (reference sequence). The CDR3 is 15 residues long. The ends were cut back, 6 bases at V and 2 bases at J, with 14 bases in the middle. In DNA form, the CDR3 reads TGTGCCAGCAGTCCTAGGGGGGGCGGCAATCAGCCCCAGCATTTT. Its translation is CASSPRGGGNQPQHF.

V usage is TRBV6-5 and J usage is TRBJ2-2, with D hard to call. From germline, CDR1 is MNHEY and CDR2 SVGAGI. Trimming shortened V by 5 bases and J by 2 bases, and 3 bases separated the two germline ends. The CDR3 length is 12 residues. CDR3 bases: TGTGCCAGCAGTCGTAACACCGGGGAGCTGTTTTTT. This sequence encodes CASSRNTGELFF.

The CDR3: CASSLGSQPQHF. CDR3 nucleotides: TGTGCCAGCAGCTTAGGGAGCCAGCCCCAGCATTTT. The chain carries TRBV7-9 and TRBJ1-5, with no clear D. The CDR3 is 12 amino acids. The V gene's germline CDR1 is SEHNR and CDR2 FQNEAQ (reference sequence). With 1 base removed from V and 7 bases from J, the gap between germline ends came to 5 bases.

This chain links TRBV6-5 with TRBJ1-1; TRBD1 might be the D (6 bases). The CDR3 is 13 residues long. V gave up 4 bases and J gave up 11 bases, with 17 bases separating them. Germline values: CDR1 MNHEY, CDR2 SVGAGI. CDR3 in DNA: TGTGCCAGCAGTTTCACCCAAAGGGACACGGCTTTCTTT. Translated: CASSFTQRDTAFF.

This clone was seen once. V usage is TRBV7-6 and J usage is TRBJ2-7; TRBD2 matches 12 bases. The V and J ends lost 5 bases and 9 bases, in that order; junction bases with no gene match: 11. CDR1 is SGHVS and CDR2 is FNYEAQ in the germline V gene. This CDR3 is built from 15 residues. CDR3 coding DNA: TGTGCCAGCAGCCCCCCGGGACTAGCGGGTGGTGGGCAGTACTTC. Protein sequence: CASSPPGLAGGGQYF.

The V and J genes are TRBV19 and TRBJ1-1, with TRBD1 as a possible D gene (6 bases). CDR1 LNHDA and CDR2 SQIVND come from the germline V gene (reference sequence). The V and J ends lost 7 bases and 0 bases respectively, with 12 bases between them. This CDR3 is 14 amino acids long. CDR3 sequence (DNA): TGTGCCAGTAACCCGGGACATATGAACACTGAAGCTTTCTTT. As protein: CASNPGHMNTEAFF.

The rearrangement links TRBV2 to TRBJ2-2; 12 nucleotides agree with TRBD2. CDR1 SNHLY and CDR2 FYNNEI come from the germline V gene. This CDR3 has 16 amino acids. Trimming removed 5 bases from V and 7 bases from J; junction bases left unmatched: 8. CDR3 nucleotide sequence: TGTGCCAGCAGTCTAGCGGGGGGGCCTTTTATCGGGGAGCTGTTTTTT. Its protein product is CASSLAGGPFIGELFF.

This clone was seen more than once but under ten times. The V call is TRBV5-6, the J call TRBJ1-4; 9 bases are shared with TRBD1. The CDR3 totals 17 residues. The V gene's germline CDR1 is SGHDT and CDR2 YYEEEE. The trim removed 4 bases at V and 0 bases at J, leaving 7 bases unmatched. Here the CDR3 DNA reads TGTGCCAGCAGCGGGGGACAGGGCTCAGCAACTAATGAAAAACTGTTTTTT. It specifies CASSGGQGSATNEKLFF.

In its sample, this clone was seen once. The CDR3 region is CASSTQAGGSGNTIYF. The CDR3 bases are TGTGCCAGTAGTACCCAAGCAGGGGGCTCTGGAAACACCATATATTTT. This sequence joins TRBV19 and TRBJ1-3, with 7 nucleotides matching TRBD1. Germline lookup yields CDR1 LNHDA and CDR2 SQIVND (reference sequence). The V and J ends lost 4 bases and 0 bases, in that order; junction bases with no gene match: 6. The CDR3 contains 16 residues.

V usage is TRBV11-1 and J usage is TRBJ1-1; no firm D call. Trimming shortened V by 5 bases and J by 1 base, and 11 bases separated the two germline ends. The V gene's germline CDR1 is SGHAT and CDR2 FQDESV (reference sequence). This CDR3 has 14 amino acids. The CDR3 reads CASSPDRENTEAFF. The DNA for the CDR3 is TGTGCCAGCAGCCCAGATCGGGAGAACACTGAAGCTTTCTTT. The whole variable domain, remainder taken from reference TRBV11-1 and TRBJ1-1, is EAEVAQSPRYKITEKSQAVAFWCDPISGHATLYWYRQILGQGPELLVQFQDESVVDDSQLPKDRFSAERLKGVDSTLKIQPAELGDSAMYLCASSPDRENTEAFFGQGTRLTVV.